The present T cell receptor (beta chain) was sequenced within a study of cytomegalovirus exposure and HLA in healthy donors. Across the whole study: Drawn from HLA-typed donors, about 85 million unique TCRs were held in an early data release. Whole-study results and caveats: Among TCR beta chains of equal frequency, HLA-associated ones were more clonally expanded in a later analysis.

With respect to this clone: What it binds is unknown.

The CDR3 is 13 residues long. CDR1 is MNHEY and CDR2 is SVGAGI in the germline V gene. V dropped 4 bases and J dropped 3 bases, with 9 bases sitting between them. PCR primers comprised 60 Vbeta and 13 Jbeta primers. Only in-frame clones appear in the TCRdb table, and some are missing; sequencing was by immunoSEQ multiplex PCR. The sample has about 180,000 clones, around 77% seen once. Donors were ostensibly healthy at sampling, although undocumented immune exposures were probable. The TCR sequence derives from a young woman in good health and CMV-seronegative. The source material was PBMCs. The genes are TRBV6-5 and TRBJ1-1; D is undetermined. CDR3 sequence: CASSFGSYTEAFF. DNA for the CDR3: TGTGCCAGCAGTTTCGGGAGCTACACTGAAGCTTTCTTT.